Given below is one TCR beta chain in context. These data are taken from a study of T cell responses to AZD1222 COVID-19 vaccine. Here immunoSEQ multiplex PCR was the method, and the copy in TCRdb shows in-frame clones only, minus some. The repertoire consists of approximately 70,000 clones, with 85% occurring once and the leading ten covering roughly 22%. V was clipped by 2 bases and J by 8 bases, with 9 bases between them. CDR1 GTSNPN and CDR2 SVGIG come from the germline V gene (reference sequence). This CDR3 region has 12 residues. The sequence was obtained from an adult in good health. The sample was peripheral blood, taken on day 0 of AZD1222 vaccination. This chain uses TRBV30 with TRBJ1-4, with D perhaps TRBD1 (5 bases). This CDR3 reads CAWSTGSEKLFF. CDR3 bases: TGTGCCTGGAGTACAGGTTCCGAAAAACTGTTTTTT.